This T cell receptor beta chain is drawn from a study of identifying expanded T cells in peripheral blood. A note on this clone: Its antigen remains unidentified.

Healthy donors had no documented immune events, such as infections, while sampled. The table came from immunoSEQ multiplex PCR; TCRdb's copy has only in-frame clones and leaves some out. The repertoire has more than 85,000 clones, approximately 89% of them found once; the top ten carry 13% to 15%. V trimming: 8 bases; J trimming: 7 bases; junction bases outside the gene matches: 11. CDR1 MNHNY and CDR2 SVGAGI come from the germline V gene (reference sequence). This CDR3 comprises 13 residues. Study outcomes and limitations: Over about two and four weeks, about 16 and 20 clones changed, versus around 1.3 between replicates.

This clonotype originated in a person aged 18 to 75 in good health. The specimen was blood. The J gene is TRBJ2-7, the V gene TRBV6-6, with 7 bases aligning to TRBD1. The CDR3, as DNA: TGTGCCAGCTCCGACAGGGTGTTGGAGGAGCAGTACTTC. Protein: CASSDRVLEEQYF.